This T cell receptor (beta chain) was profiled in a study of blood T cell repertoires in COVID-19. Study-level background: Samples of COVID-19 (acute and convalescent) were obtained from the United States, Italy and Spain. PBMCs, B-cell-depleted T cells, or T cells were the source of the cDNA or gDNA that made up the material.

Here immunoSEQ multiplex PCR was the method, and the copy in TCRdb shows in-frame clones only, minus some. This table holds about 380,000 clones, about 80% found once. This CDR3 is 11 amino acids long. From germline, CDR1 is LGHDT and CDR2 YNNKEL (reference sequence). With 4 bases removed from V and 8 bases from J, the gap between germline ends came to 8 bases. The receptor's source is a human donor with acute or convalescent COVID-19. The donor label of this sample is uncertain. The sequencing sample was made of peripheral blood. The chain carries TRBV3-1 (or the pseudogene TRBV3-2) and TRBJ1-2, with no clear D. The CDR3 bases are TGTGCCAGCAGCCTCGGTGCGGGCTACACCTTC. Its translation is CASSLGAGYTF.